Included here is one T cell receptor beta chain sequence, with context. Antigen: not known. The CDR3 spans 16 residues. The germline V and J ends were trimmed by 2 bases and 4 bases, with 18 bases remaining between them. Germline CDR1 SGDLS, CDR2 YYNGEE. The source of the sample is a study of shared clonotypes between healthy human individuals. Study conclusions and caveats: The study sampled only blood, and tissue repertoires likely differ. Sorted-subset sequencing, rarefaction showed, was incomplete despite large depth. Across a handful of donors, naive CD4 shared around 5%, naive CD8 around 4%, memory CD4 less than 2.5%, memory CD8 0.4%.

The study ran the assay at deep level. Some clones are missing from TCRdb's copy, which holds only in-frame ones; the method was immunoSEQ multiplex PCR. The data show more than 1.2 million clones, approximately 98.5% seen once. The rearrangement joins TRBV9 to TRBJ1-1, with unresolved D. Sequencing was performed on naive CD4+ T cells sorted from blood. As for subset: CD45RA+ positively selected. This sequence was found in a man younger than 45 in good health. Written as DNA, the CDR3 is TGTGCCAGCAGCGTCACACCGCACGGGGATGTCACTGAAGCTTTCTTT. It yields the protein CASSVTPHGDVTEAFF.